The TCR beta chain described here comes from a study of shared clonotypes between healthy human individuals. It was CD45RO-negative cells, positively selected for CCR7, that made up naive CD8 cells, with terminally differentiated effector memory CD45RA+ cells excluded. The CDR3 sequence is 16 residues long. J lost 3 bases, V lost 2 bases, and 8 bases had no gene match. Per the germline V gene, CDR1 is PRHDT and CDR2 is FYEKMQ (reference sequence). When replicate PCRs were run on sorted subsets, they used 200 to 250 ng DNA, 30,000 to 35,000 T cell genomes. Here immunoSEQ multiplex PCR was the method, and the copy in TCRdb shows in-frame clones only, minus some. The sample includes around 1.9 million clones, just under 95% seen only once; the top ten take around 1.7%.

This receptor was taken from a man aged 18 to 35 in good health. Some clones in this sample may be carry-over from other donors' samples. Source material: naive CD8+ T cells from PBMCs. The chain has TRBV13 and TRBJ1-1; 8 bases line up with TRBD1. The CDR3 here is CASSLSDRGGHTEAFF. Written as DNA, the CDR3 is TGTGCCAGCAGCTTAAGTGACAGGGGAGGGCACACTGAAGCTTTCTTT.